Sequencing of this T cell receptor beta chain was carried out in a study of T cells after yellow fever vaccination. Study findings and constraints: The study re-detected most primary-vaccination clones after the booster (96% CD4, 80% to 90% CD8). Weaker overall was a secondary response that nonetheless peaked faster, on day 5 versus 15.

This clonotype was counted only a few times. Its antigen is as yet unknown. The study made its TCR cDNA through 5'RACE template switching. That step introduced a universal primer site along with UMIs. One entry per CDR3 protein, called by TCRdb with MiXCR from the 5' RACE reads. The sample yields around 610,000 distinct CDR3 sequences, approximately 13% seen once. Germline V gene sequence: CDR1 MNHEY, CDR2 SVGAGI. Deletions cut 1 base from V and 0 bases from J, with 10 bases between. CDR3 length: 16 amino acids. The clonotype originates from a man aged 25-45 years who received the YFV17D yellow fever vaccine. The chain uses TRBV6-5 and TRBJ2-1; no reliable D call. Here the sequenced sample was PBMCs, taken on the day of the yellow fever booster vaccination. The CDR3 sequence is CASSYFGDGSYNEQFF. DNA for the CDR3: TGTGCCAGCAGTTACTTCGGTGACGGCTCCTACAATGAGCAGTTCTTC.